The 26 T cell receptor beta chains below come from one sample, sequenced in a study of T-cell reconstitution after alpha-beta-depleted transplantation in children. Preparation of the TCRbeta library was carried out with unique molecular identifiers. TCRdb re-analysed the PCR reads in MiXCR, keeping a single row per CDR3 protein. The profile shows around 230,000 distinct CDR3 sequences, about 15% of them singletons. This specimen consisted of PBMCs, mostly from graft donor cells, obtained 360 days after TCRalphabeta/CD19-depleted stem cell transplant. These receptors were obtained from a male patient aged 2 to 10 who had a stem cell transplant for acute lymphoblastic leukemia, so the T cells may come from the graft donor.

This clonotype was found a few times. The gene calls are TRBV20-1 and TRBJ2-3; possibly TRBD1 for D (6 bases). Germline loops: CDR1 DFQATT, CDR2 SNEGSKA (reference sequence). Trimming stripped 0 bases from V and 1 base from J, with 14 bases between. The CDR3 is 16 amino acids. This CDR3 is CSARDIRGLGTDTQYF. CDR3 bases: TGCAGTGCTAGAGATATAAGGGGGTTAGGCACAGATACGCAGTATTTT.

This chain connects TRBV6-4 to TRBJ2-2; tentatively, D is TRBD2 (5 bases). The V end lost 2 bases, the J end lost 7 bases, and 14 bases lay between the germline ends. Germline V lookup: CDR1 MRHNA, CDR2 SNTAGT. This CDR3 has 15 residues. The CDR3 DNA reads as TGTGCCAGCAGTGACAGTGGAGGCACCAACGGGGAGCTGTTTTTT. It translates to CASSDSGGTNGELFF.

This clonotype has a handful of counts. The chain combines TRBV9 with TRBJ2-5, with D possibly TRBD1 on 6 matching bases. Per germline, CDR1 SGDLS and CDR2 YYNGEE. The germline V and J ends were trimmed by 0 bases and 1 base, with 10 bases remaining between them. The CDR3 is made up of 15 amino acids. CDR3 protein: CASSVGGRGQETQYF. In nucleotides, the CDR3 is TGTGCCAGCAGCGTAGGCGGCAGGGGCCAAGAGACCCAGTACTTC.

This clonotype has just a few counts. This CDR3 is CASSLEAQGEETQYF. CDR3 in DNA: TGTGCCAGCAGCCTTGAAGCCCAGGGGGAAGAGACCCAGTACTTC. The rearrangement links TRBV12-3 or TRBV12-4 to TRBJ2-5; 7 nucleotides match TRBD1. The CDR3 contains 15 residues. Unmatched junction bases numbered 10, after V lost 6 bases and J lost 3 bases.

Only a few counts were recorded for this clonotype. The V and J genes are TRBV19 and TRBJ1-6; no reliable D call. V was trimmed by 3 bases and J by 7 bases, leaving 13 bases between them. The CDR3 loop spans 15 amino acids. CDR1 is LNHDA and CDR2 is SQIVND in the germline V gene (reference sequence). This CDR3 reads CASSMMWRANSPLHF. CDR3 DNA sequence: TGTGCCAGTAGTATGATGTGGAGGGCGAATTCACCCCTCCACTTT.

The rearrangement links TRBV19 to TRBJ2-6, with D unresolved. The CDR3 spans 16 residues. The V gene's germline CDR1 is LNHDA and CDR2 SQIVND (reference sequence). V shed 3 bases and J shed 1 base, with 10 bases lying between them. CDR3 sequence: CASSIKAESGANVLTF. In DNA, the CDR3 is TGTGCCAGTAGTATTAAGGCTGAATCTGGGGCCAACGTCCTGACTTTC.

This clonotype was seen a few times. V gene TRBV20-1 combines with J gene TRBJ2-3; TRBD2 matches at 12 bases. The CDR3 totals 16 residues. The trim removed 6 bases at V and 2 bases at J, leaving 9 bases unmatched. From germline, CDR1 is DFQATT and CDR2 SNEGSKA (reference sequence). The CDR3 region is CSAQRLAGEITDTQYF. As DNA, the CDR3 is TGCAGTGCCCAGAGACTAGCGGGGGAGATCACAGATACGCAGTATTTT.

This chain joins TRBV10-2 and TRBJ2-3; D not certain. CDR1 and CDR2 from the germline V gene are WSHSY and SAAADI. The CDR3 sequence is 13 residues long. V was trimmed by 8 bases and J by 5 bases, leaving 14 bases between them. CDR3 sequence (DNA): TGCGCCAGCTGCACTGGTTCGGTAGATACGCAGTATTTT. Translation gives CASCTGSVDTQYF.

In its sample, this clonotype was seen many times. This chain joins TRBV20-1 and TRBJ2-4; D is possibly TRBD1 (5 bases). Germline-derived CDR1 and CDR2 are DFQATT and SNEGSKA (reference sequence). This CDR3 spans 13 amino acids. Trimming removed 6 bases at V and 6 bases at J, with 15 bases between. The CDR3 coding sequence is TGCAGTGCCCCTAGGACAAACGGAAACATTCAGTACTTC. Translation: CSAPRTNGNIQYF.

This clonotype was seen many times. The chain employs TRBV29-1 and TRBJ1-1; possible D gene TRBD1, 5 bases. CDR3 length: 14 amino acids. In germline, CDR1 is SQVTM, CDR2 ANQGSEA. Trimming took off 6 bases at V and 1 base at J, with 15 bases between the two ends. The chain's CDR3 is CSVHEGRGNTEAFF. As DNA, the CDR3 is TGCAGCGTCCATGAGGGACGGGGGAACACTGAAGCTTTCTTT. Complete variable domain (other parts from reference TRBV29-1 and TRBJ1-1): SAVISQKPSRDICQRGTSLTIQCQVDSQVTMMFWYRQQPGQSLTLIATANQGSEATYESGFVIDKFPISRPNLTFSTLTVSNMSPEDSSIYLCSVHEGRGNTEAFFGQGTRLTVV.

The chain uses TRBV29-1 and TRBJ1-5; a weak D match, TRBD1 (6 bases). V was cut by 5 bases and J by 4 bases, with 15 bases left in between. Germline V CDR1 and CDR2: SQVTM, ANQGSEA. This CDR3 contains 14 residues. This CDR3 reads CSVLPDSPNQPQHF. The CDR3 region has the DNA TGCAGCGTTCTGCCGGACAGTCCAAATCAGCCCCAGCATTTT.

The V call is TRBV7-2, the J call TRBJ1-1; 7 bases agree with TRBD1. V shed 5 bases and J 7 bases; nucleotides not matched to a gene: 10. Per germline, CDR1 SGHTA and CDR2 FQGNSA. The length of the CDR3 is 14 residues. The CDR3 DNA sequence: TGTGCCAGCAGCCCGGGACAGACCATTTATGAAGCTTTCTTT. This codes for CASSPGQTIYEAFF.

This clonotype was counted only a few times. The gene calls are TRBV3-1 and TRBJ2-3, with D possibly called TRBD1 or TRBD2 (5 bases each). This CDR3 has 14 residues. V was pared by 4 bases and J by 1 base, with 9 bases between. CDR1 is LGHDT, CDR2 YNNKEL, per germline (reference sequence). The CDR3 DNA follows: TGTGCCAGCAGCCCCAGGGACGGCACAGATACGCAGTATTTT. Its protein product is CASSPRDGTDTQYF.

The chain combines TRBV7-9 with TRBJ1-2; D not certain. Germline CDR1 and CDR2: SEHNR and FQNEAQ (reference sequence). The V end lost 0 bases, the J end lost 11 bases, and 10 bases lay between the germline ends. This CDR3 region has 12 residues. CDR3 sequence: CASSLATPSYTF. The CDR3 nucleotides read TGTGCCAGCAGCTTAGCCACTCCAAGTTACACCTTC.

A few counts support this clonotype. V is TRBV15 and J is TRBJ2-5, with 7 bases lining up with TRBD1. Germline CDR1 is LNHNV and CDR2 is YYDKDF (reference sequence). The CDR3 extends over 15 amino acids. With V trimmed by 3 bases and J by 1 base, 5 bases remained unmatched. The CDR3 here is CATSSRQGLQETQYF. The DNA of the CDR3 is TGTGCCACCAGCAGTAGACAGGGCCTCCAAGAGACCCAGTACTTC.

The CDR3 region is CASSLLGQETQYF. The DNA of the CDR3 is TGCGCCAGCAGCTTGCTGGGGCAGGAGACCCAGTACTTC. The genes are TRBV5-1 and TRBJ2-5, with D perhaps TRBD1 (5 bases). CDR1 is SGHRS, CDR2 YFSETQ, per germline. Deletions cut 1 base from V and 5 bases from J, with 9 bases between. CDR3 length: 13 residues.

This clonotype has more than one count but fewer than ten. This chain joins TRBV24-1 and TRBJ2-1; 9 bases align to TRBD1. The V gene end was trimmed by 5 bases and the J gene end by 2 bases; junction bases not matched to a gene: 6. CDR3 length equals 16 residues. Germline lookup yields CDR1 KGHDR and CDR2 SFDVKD. This chain's CDR3 is CATSGSGTGTYNEQFF. CDR3 bases: TGTGCCACCAGTGGTTCCGGGACAGGGACCTACAATGAGCAGTTCTTC.

This clonotype was seen only a few times. The gene calls are TRBV20-1 and TRBJ2-2; TRBD2 matches 9 bases. This CDR3 contains 15 residues. The V segment lost 0 bases and the J segment 5 bases; nucleotides outside the gene matches: 4. CDR1 and CDR2 from the germline V gene are DFQATT and SNEGSKA (reference sequence). CDR3: CSARDGGLATGELFF. The CDR3 DNA reads TGCAGTGCTAGAGATGGGGGACTAGCTACCGGGGAGCTGTTTTTT.

This clonotype was found a few times. This chain joins TRBV30 and TRBJ1-1; D is perhaps TRBD1 (6 bases). Per germline, CDR1 GTSNPN and CDR2 SVGIG (reference sequence). V dropped 2 bases and J dropped 4 bases, with 11 bases sitting between them. The CDR3 has 13 residues. CDR3 nucleotide sequence: TGTGCCTGGAGTAAGGGAGGGGGCACTGAAGCTTTCTTT. Translation gives CAWSKGGGTEAFF.

This clonotype was counted between two and nine times. This chain uses TRBV12-3 or TRBV12-4 with TRBJ2-1; the match to TRBD1 covers 7 bases. The V gene end was trimmed by 2 bases and the J gene end by 7 bases; junction bases not matched to a gene: 11. CDR3 length: 16 residues. For the CDR3, the DNA is TGTGCCAGCAGTTTAATCCACTCAGGGGGTGGGAATGAGCAGTTCTTC. This encodes CASSLIHSGGGNEQFF.

CDR3 DNA sequence: TGCGCCAGCAGCTTCCGGACGCCATTGCGCTCGAACACTGAAGCTTTCTTT. It is translated as CASSFRTPLRSNTEAFF. The chain is built from TRBV5-1 and TRBJ1-1, with D hard to call. The germline V gene encodes CDR1 SGHRS and CDR2 YFSETQ. This CDR3 region has 17 residues. Between the trimmed V and J ends, which lost 2 bases and 1 base, there was a span of 18 bases.

The chain couples TRBV5-1 to TRBJ2-5; 12 bases match TRBD1. Germline CDR1 SGHRS, CDR2 YFSETQ. CDR3 size: 16 residues. With 0 bases clipped from V and 4 bases from J, the junction kept 4 bases outside the gene matches. The CDR3 coding sequence is TGCGCCAGCAGCTTGGAACCGGGACAGGGGGCAGAGACCCAGTACTTC. The encoded protein is CASSLEPGQGAETQYF.

This clonotype was seen more than once but under ten times. V usage is TRBV6-5 and J usage is TRBJ2-7; a possible D gene is TRBD1 (6 bases). This CDR3 contains 15 residues. With 7 bases removed from V and 2 bases from J, the gap between germline ends came to 18 bases. Germline V lookup: CDR1 MNHEY, CDR2 SVGAGI. DNA for the CDR3: TGTGCCAGCATGGGGGCATTAGAGGGCCCCTACGAGCAGTACTTC. Translating gives CASMGALEGPYEQYF.

In its sample, this clonotype was seen a few times. This chain uses TRBV20-1 with TRBJ1-1; D unresolved. The CDR3 has 13 residues. The germline V and J ends were trimmed by 1 base and 7 bases, with 13 bases remaining between them. The germline V gene encodes CDR1 DFQATT and CDR2 SNEGSKA (reference sequence). The CDR3 DNA is TGCAGTGCTAGAGGGACCGACATTTTTGAAGCTTTCTTT. Protein sequence: CSARGTDIFEAFF.

This clonotype was detected only a few times. This chain links TRBV4-3 with TRBJ2-1, with unresolved D. The CDR3 extends over 14 amino acids. CDR1 and CDR2 from the germline V gene are LGHNA and YSLEER. Trimming cost V 2 bases and J 9 bases, with 14 bases left between them. The CDR3: CASSQNSFFGEQFF. In DNA, the CDR3 is TGCGCCAGCAGCCAAAATTCCTTCTTTGGTGAGCAGTTCTTC.

This clonotype showed up just a few times. The chain's CDR3 is CASSYLGGWAYNEQFF. The CDR3 bases are TGCGCCAGCAGCTACCTTGGGGGATGGGCTTACAATGAGCAGTTCTTC. The chain links TRBV5-1 to TRBJ2-1; D could derive from TRBD1 or TRBD2 (5 bases each). This CDR3 comprises 16 residues. From germline, CDR1 is SGHRS and CDR2 YFSETQ. With 3 bases removed from V and 4 bases from J, the gap between germline ends came to 17 bases.